This T cell receptor (beta chain) was documented in a study of naive and memory T cell subsets. The beta constant-region primer was an equimolar mix of two oligonucleotides covering TRBC1 and TRBC2. The ligated cDNA underwent four PCR rounds using SP2 and nested alpha and beta constant-region primers. One entry per CDR3 protein, called by TCRdb with MiXCR from the UMI-ligation and nested PCR reads. The table records just over 80,000 distinct CDR3 sequences, 8% to 9.5% of them present only once. This clonotype was counted many times. This CDR3 has 12 residues. V lost 2 bases and J lost 6, with 7 bases in between. CDR1 and CDR2 (germline): SEHNR, FQNEAQ (reference sequence).

This TCR derives from a human donor in good health. The chain carries TRBV7-9 and TRBJ1-2, with D unclear. Sequenced: naive CD8+ T cells from blood. CDR3 region: CASSLPRDGYTF. CDR3 bases: TGTGCCAGCAGCTTACCCCGGGATGGCTACACCTTC.